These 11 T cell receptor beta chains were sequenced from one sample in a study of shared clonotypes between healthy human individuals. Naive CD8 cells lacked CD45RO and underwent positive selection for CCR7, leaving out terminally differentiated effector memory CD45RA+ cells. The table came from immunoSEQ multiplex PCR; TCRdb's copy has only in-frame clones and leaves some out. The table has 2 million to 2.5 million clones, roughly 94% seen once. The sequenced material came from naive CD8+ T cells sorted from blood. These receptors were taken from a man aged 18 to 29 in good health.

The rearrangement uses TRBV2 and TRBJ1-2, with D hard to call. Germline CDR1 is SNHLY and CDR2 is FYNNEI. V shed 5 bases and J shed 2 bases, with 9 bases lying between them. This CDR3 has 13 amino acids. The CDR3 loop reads CASSPELNYGYTF. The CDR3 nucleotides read TGTGCCAGCAGTCCTGAATTGAACTATGGCTACACCTTC.

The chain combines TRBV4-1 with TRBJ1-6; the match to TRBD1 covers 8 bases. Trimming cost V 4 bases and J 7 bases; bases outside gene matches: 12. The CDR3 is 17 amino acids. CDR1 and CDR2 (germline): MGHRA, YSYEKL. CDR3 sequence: CASSLYTGTGLNSPLHF. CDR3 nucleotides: TGCGCCAGCAGCCTATATACAGGGACAGGTTTAAATTCACCCCTCCACTTT.

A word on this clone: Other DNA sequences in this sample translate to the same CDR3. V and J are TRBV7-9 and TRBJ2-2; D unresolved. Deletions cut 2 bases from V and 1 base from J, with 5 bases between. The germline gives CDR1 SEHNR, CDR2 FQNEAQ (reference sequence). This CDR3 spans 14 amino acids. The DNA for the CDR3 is TGTGCCAGCAGCTTAACTGAGAACACCGGGGAGCTGTTTTTT. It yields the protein CASSLTENTGELFF.

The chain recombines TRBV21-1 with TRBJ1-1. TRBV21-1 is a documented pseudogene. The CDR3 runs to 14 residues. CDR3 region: CASLDPGMNTEAFF. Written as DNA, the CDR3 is TGTGCCAGCCTAGATCCGGGGATGAACACTGAAGCTTTCTTT.

CDR3 coding DNA: TGTGCCAGCAGCCCCGCTAGGGACCACAATGAGCAGTTCTTC. It yields the protein CASSPARDHNEQFF. V and J are TRBV7-9 and TRBJ2-1, with D perhaps being TRBD1 or TRBD2 (5 bases each). The V and J ends lost 5 bases and 5 bases respectively, with 13 bases between them. This CDR3 comprises 14 residues. Germline CDR1 SEHNR, CDR2 FQNEAQ (reference sequence).

The CDR3 spells CASSLGPGGSYEQYF. CDR3 nucleotides: TGTGCCAGCAGCTTAGGCCCGGGGGGCAGCTACGAGCAGTACTTC. The rearrangement uses TRBV13 and TRBJ2-7; weak D call: TRBD2 (7 bases). Germline CDR1 is PRHDT and CDR2 is FYEKMQ (reference sequence). Trimming took 0 bases from V and 3 from J, leaving 12 bases between them. CDR3 size: 15 residues.

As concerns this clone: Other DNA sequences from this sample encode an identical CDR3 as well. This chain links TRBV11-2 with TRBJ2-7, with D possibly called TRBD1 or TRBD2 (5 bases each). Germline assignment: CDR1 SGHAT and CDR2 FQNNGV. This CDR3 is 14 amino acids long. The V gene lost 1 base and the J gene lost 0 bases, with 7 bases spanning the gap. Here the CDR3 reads CASSLGGYSYEQYF. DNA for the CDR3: TGTGCCAGCAGCTTAGGGGGGTACTCCTACGAGCAGTACTTC.

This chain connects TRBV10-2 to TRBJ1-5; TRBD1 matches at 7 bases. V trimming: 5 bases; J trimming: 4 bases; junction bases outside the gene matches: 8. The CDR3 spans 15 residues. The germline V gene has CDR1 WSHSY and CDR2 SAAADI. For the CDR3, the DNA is TGCGCCAGCAGTTATGGGGACAGTGATAATCAGCCCCAGCATTTT. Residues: CASSYGDSDNQPQHF.

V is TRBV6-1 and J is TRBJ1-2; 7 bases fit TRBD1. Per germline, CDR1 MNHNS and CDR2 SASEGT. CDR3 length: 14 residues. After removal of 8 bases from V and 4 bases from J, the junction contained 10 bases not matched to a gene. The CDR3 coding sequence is TGTGCCAGCCGCAAAAGCGGACAGGTCTATGGCTACACCTTC. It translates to CASRKSGQVYGYTF.

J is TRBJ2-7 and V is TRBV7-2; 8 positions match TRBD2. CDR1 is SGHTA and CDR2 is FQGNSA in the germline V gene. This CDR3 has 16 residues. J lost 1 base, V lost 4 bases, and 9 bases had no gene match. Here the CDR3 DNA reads TGTGCCAGCAGCTGGGGGGGACTAGGCCGATCCTACGAGCAGTACTTC. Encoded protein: CASSWGGLGRSYEQYF.

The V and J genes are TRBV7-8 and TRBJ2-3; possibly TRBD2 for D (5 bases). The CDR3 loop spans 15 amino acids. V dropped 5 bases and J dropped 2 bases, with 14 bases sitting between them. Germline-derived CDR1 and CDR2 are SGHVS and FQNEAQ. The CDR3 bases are TGTGCCAGCAGCACCTCAGCGGACCCCACAGATACGCAGTATTTT. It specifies CASSTSADPTDTQYF.